This T cell receptor (beta chain) was recovered during a study of shared clonotypes between healthy human individuals. At the level of the study: A few men and a couple of women, aged 18 to 49, were donors.

The naive CD8 population came from CD45RO-negative cells selected for CCR7, without terminally differentiated effector memory CD45RA+ cells. CDR3 size: 13 residues. The germline V gene encodes CDR1 PRHDT and CDR2 FYEKMQ (reference sequence). Trimming shortened V by 4 bases and J by 6 bases, and 9 bases separated the two germline ends. Every immunoSEQ plate was one replicate of a subset's evenly spread DNA. The protocol was immunoSEQ multiplex PCR, while the TCRdb copy is restricted to in-frame clones and leaves out a portion. This table has approximately 1.9 million clones, 80% to 95% appearing once.

The source is a man between 18 and 29 years old in good health. Some clones in this sample may be carry-over from other donors' samples. The chain has TRBV13 and TRBJ1-4; no clear D gene. Sequenced material: naive CD8+ T cells from PBMCs. CDR3 nucleotide sequence: TGTGCCAGCAGCTCCGTCCGCGATGAAAAACTGTTTTTT. The encoded protein is CASSSVRDEKLFF.